The next 21 T cell receptor beta chains were all read from a single sample in a study of blood T cells in healthy people across ages. A second PCR, run for about 6 to 12 cycles, used a sample-barcoded 5' primer plus a J-beta primer mix. One entry per CDR3 protein, called by TCRdb with MiXCR from the 5' RACE reads. The sample includes roughly 1.4 million distinct CDR3 sequences, almost 60% of them seen just once. Source material: blood. These receptors came from a man aged 18 to 30 in good health.

The chain has TRBV28 and TRBJ1-1; D not resolved. The CDR3 has 15 amino acids. Germline lookup yields CDR1 MDHEN and CDR2 SYDVKM. Trimming stripped 5 bases from V and 2 bases from J, with 15 bases between. CDR3 region: CASSIPFRPNTEAFF. Written as DNA, the CDR3 is TGTGCCAGCAGTATTCCTTTCAGGCCAAACACTGAAGCTTTCTTT.

V is TRBV28 and J is TRBJ2-7; tentatively, D is TRBD1 (6 bases). Germline lookup yields CDR1 MDHEN and CDR2 SYDVKM. Trimming pared 6 bases from V and 2 bases from J, leaving 17 bases between. This CDR3 comprises 15 residues. CDR3 nucleotide sequence: TGTGCCAGCAGGATGGACAGCCCTTGGACCTACGAGCAGTACTTC. This sequence encodes CASRMDSPWTYEQYF.

V gene TRBV19 combines with J gene TRBJ1-4; D not certain. The CDR3 runs to 13 residues. Per germline, CDR1 LNHDA and CDR2 SQIVND (reference sequence). Trimming left V 6 bases short and J 6 bases short, with 11 bases between. The CDR3 bases are TGTGCCAGTAGCGGGAGTCTATATGAAAAACTGTTTTTT. Amino acid sequence: CASSGSLYEKLFF.

The chain combines TRBV27 with TRBJ2-3; no clear D. This CDR3 is 12 amino acids long. Trimming took off 6 bases at V and 7 bases at J, with 11 bases between the two ends. Germline values: CDR1 MNHEY, CDR2 SMNVEV (reference sequence). CDR3: CASSLIKNTQYF. The CDR3 nucleotides read TGTGCCAGCAGCCTAATAAAGAATACGCAGTATTTT.

CDR3 nucleotides: TGTGCCAGCAGTTTCAAGATAGCGGGAGAGGTTGAGCAGTTCTTC. This translates into CASSFKIAGEVEQFF. This chain connects TRBV12-3 or TRBV12-4 to TRBJ2-1, with 9 bases matching TRBD2. Unmatched junction bases numbered 9, after V lost 3 bases and J lost 9 bases. The CDR3 runs to 15 residues.

The chain is built from TRBV7-2 and TRBJ1-2; D is perhaps TRBD1 (5 bases). Germline V gene lookup returns CDR1 SGHTA and CDR2 FQGNSA. CDR3 length: 17 residues. V lost 5 bases and J 5 bases, leaving 24 bases between the germline ends. The CDR3 DNA follows: TGTGCCAGCAGCAAGGGGAGCGAGTCAAGCATCATATATGGCTACACCTTC. Its protein product is CASSKGSESSIIYGYTF.

This chain connects TRBV10-3 to TRBJ1-2; 9 bases are shared with TRBD1. This CDR3 is built from 14 residues. V was pared by 3 bases and J by 3 bases, with 2 bases of the junction left unmatched. Germline assignment: CDR1 ENHRY and CDR2 SYGVKD. Here the CDR3 DNA reads TGTGCCATCAGTGACCGGACAGGGGACTATGGCTACACCTTC. This sequence encodes CAISDRTGDYGYTF.

The rearrangement uses TRBV5-1 and TRBJ2-3; D is perhaps TRBD1 or TRBD2 (5 bases each). The CDR3 sequence is 18 residues long. Trimming left V 2 bases short and J 0 bases short, with 19 bases between. Germline CDR1 is SGHRS and CDR2 is YFSETQ. This CDR3 is CASSLWGPDVASTDTQYF. For the CDR3, the DNA is TGCGCCAGCAGCTTATGGGGACCGGACGTGGCTAGCACAGATACGCAGTATTTT.

The chain uses TRBV20-1 and TRBJ1-6; TRBD1 matches 9 bases. The CDR3 consists of 15 residues. Trimming took 3 bases from V and 8 from J; bases not matched to a gene: 8. Germline-derived CDR1 and CDR2 are DFQATT and SNEGSKA (reference sequence). CDR3: CSARGGTGGYSPLHF. CDR3 nucleotide sequence: TGCAGTGCTAGGGGGGGCACAGGGGGCTATTCACCCCTCCACTTT.

This clonotype was seen only once. The chain is built from TRBV6-4 and TRBJ1-2, with 8 bases identical to TRBD1. The CDR3 covers 16 residues. With V trimmed by 4 bases and J by 1 base, 8 bases remained unmatched. The germline V gene encodes CDR1 MRHNA and CDR2 SNTAGT. CDR3 sequence (DNA): TGTGCCAGCAGTGGAAAGGCAGGGGGCCTTAACTATGGCTACACCTTC. It specifies CASSGKAGGLNYGYTF.

The table lists this clonotype with a few counts. CDR3 sequence: CSASPWSRGNEKLFF. DNA for the CDR3: TGCAGTGCTAGCCCCTGGAGCAGAGGGAATGAAAAACTGTTTTTT. The rearrangement uses TRBV20-1 and TRBJ1-4; D gene unclear. Germline CDR1 reads DFQATT; CDR2 reads SNEGSKA (reference sequence). CDR3 length: 15 amino acids. The V gene lost 3 bases and the J gene lost 5 bases, with 16 bases spanning the gap.

The rearrangement uses TRBV10-3 and TRBJ1-2; perhaps TRBD1 as D (5 bases). Between the trimmed V and J ends, which lost 11 bases and 6 bases, there was a span of 16 bases. CDR1 and CDR2 (germline): ENHRY, SYGVKD. This CDR3 is 12 amino acids long. In nucleotides, the CDR3 is TGTGCCTTTGCGACCGGGGCGGATGGCTACACCTTC. Residues: CAFATGADGYTF.

The rearrangement uses TRBV25-1 and TRBJ1-5, with D perhaps matching TRBD1 (6 bases). Trimming took off 6 bases at V and 7 bases at J, with 19 bases between the two ends. CDR3 length: 15 amino acids. The germline V gene encodes CDR1 MGHDK and CDR2 SYGVNS. The chain's CDR3 is CASSEPGDRGQPQHF. CDR3 sequence (DNA): TGTGCCAGCAGCGAGCCAGGGGATCGGGGCCAGCCCCAGCATTTT.

J is TRBJ2-3 and V is TRBV20-1; D uncertain. V lost 4 bases and J 5 bases, leaving 7 bases between the germline ends. This CDR3 spans 11 amino acids. Germline loops: CDR1 DFQATT, CDR2 SNEGSKA (reference sequence). The CDR3 here is CSATHGDTQYF. The CDR3, as DNA: TGCAGTGCTACCCATGGAGATACGCAGTATTTT.

This clonotype appeared a few times. The chain joins TRBV27 to TRBJ2-1, with D possibly matching TRBD1 (5 bases). Germline CDR1 reads MNHEY; CDR2 reads SMNVEV (reference sequence). This CDR3 comprises 16 residues. The ends were cut back, 4 bases at V and 0 bases at J, with 13 bases in the middle. CDR3 residues: CASSYSTASSYNEQFF. CDR3 nucleotide sequence: TGTGCCAGCAGTTACTCGACAGCAAGCTCCTACAATGAGCAGTTCTTC.

The chain uses TRBV12-3 or TRBV12-4 and TRBJ1-4; no reliable D call. The V end was cut by 5 bases, the J end by 7 bases, with 14 bases between. The CDR3 sequence is 14 residues long. CDR3 amino acids: CASSKGSAGEKLFF. The DNA for the CDR3 is TGTGCCAGCAGTAAAGGGTCGGCGGGTGAAAAACTGTTTTTT.

This clonotype was picked up one time. This chain joins TRBV7-6 and TRBJ1-2, with a weak D call TRBD1 (6 bases). Per the germline V gene, CDR1 is SGHVS and CDR2 is FNYEAQ. The CDR3 extends over 15 amino acids. V shed 5 bases and J shed 3 bases, with 16 bases lying between them. The CDR3 DNA follows: TGTGCCAGCAGCCCTACACAGGGTTCCTACTATGGCTACACCTTC. Translation: CASSPTQGSYYGYTF.

The chain couples TRBV12-3 or TRBV12-4 to TRBJ2-2; D remains ambiguous. The CDR3 runs 10 residues. Trimming cost V 1 base and J 11 bases, with 2 bases left between them. The CDR3 reads CASSLVELFF. Here the CDR3 DNA reads TGTGCCAGCAGTTTAGTCGAGCTGTTTTTT.

The V gene is TRBV2, the J gene TRBJ1-5; D possibly corresponds to TRBD1 (5 bases). This CDR3 is 16 amino acids long. The germline V gene encodes CDR1 SNHLY and CDR2 FYNNEI. V was clipped by 8 bases and J by 0 bases, with 17 bases between them. The CDR3 sequence is CASRGGSIYSNQPQHF. The CDR3 DNA follows: TGTGCCAGCCGGGGGGGGTCCATCTATAGCAATCAGCCCCAGCATTTT.

The V and J genes are TRBV11-2 and TRBJ2-7, with D uncertain. CDR3 length: 14 residues. Trimming cost V 5 bases and J 0 bases, with 11 bases left between them. Germline V gene sequence: CDR1 SGHAT, CDR2 FQNNGV. The CDR3 DNA reads TGTGCCAGCAGCCTCTCGGTACTCTCCTACGAGCAGTACTTC. It yields the protein CASSLSVLSYEQYF.

V usage is TRBV7-2 and J usage is TRBJ1-5; 7 nucleotides line up with TRBD1. The CDR3 covers 14 residues. Trimming removed 5 bases from V and 6 bases from J; junction bases left unmatched: 7. The germline CDR1 and CDR2 sequences are SGHTA and FQGNSA. The CDR3 DNA is TGTGCCAGCAGCCAACGGACAGGAGGTCAGCCCCAGCATTTT. It is translated as CASSQRTGGQPQHF.